The source of this TCR beta chain is a study of T cell responses to AZD1222 COVID-19 vaccine. Study-level information: Second-dose schedules of about 4 or about 12 weeks were combined. Study-wide points: Donor demographics were predominantly white British with a female majority; clonal diversity may be underestimated. Variant regions that are unmutated are reportedly the target of nearly half of spike-specific TCRs.

Profiled with immunoSEQ multiplex PCR; TCRdb holds only in-frame clones, not every one. The sample carries roughly 100,000 clones, 88% recorded once. In regard to this clone: Its antigen is undetermined.

Germline CDR1 SQVTM, CDR2 ANQGSEA. The germline V and J ends were trimmed by 4 bases and 0 bases, with 8 bases remaining between them. This CDR3 comprises 13 residues. Here the sequenced sample was peripheral blood, taken on day 0 of AZD1222 vaccination. The chain couples TRBV29-1 to TRBJ2-3; maybe TRBD1 (5 bases). The clonotype comes from an adult in good health. The CDR3: CSVGGDSTDTQYF. DNA of the CDR3: TGCAGCGTTGGGGGCGATAGCACAGATACGCAGTATTTT.